This is a list of T cell receptor beta chains from one sample in a study of blood T cell repertoires in COVID-19. Assay: immunoSEQ multiplex PCR; the TCRdb copy retains only in-frame clones and omits some. The sample records 130,000 or so clones, around 88% being singletons. Sequences were obtained from peripheral blood. These receptors came from a man older than 75 with active or convalescent COVID-19. Both conserved end residues are part of each CDR3. D genes are given only for firm matches. For some rows the clone size is stated as once, few or many, or as a class when expanded; others skip it.

abundance,j_gene,v_gene,d_gene,CDR3aa,CDR3nt
NA,TRBJ2-7,TRBV18,TRBD1,CASSQGQDYEQYF,TGTGCCAGCTCACAGGGACAGGACTACGAGCAGTACTTC
NA,TRBJ1-6,TRBV5-6,TRBD1,CASSTWTGSSSPLHF,TGTGCCAGCAGCACCTGGACAGGGAGTAGTTCACCCCTCCACTTT
NA,TRBJ2-7,TRBV19,TRBD1,CASSLGQTFSYEQYF,TGTGCCAGTAGCTTGGGACAGACCTTCTCCTACGAGCAGTACTTC
NA,TRBJ2-5,TRBV6-2/TRBV6-3,TRBD1,CASSYRREGALETQYF,TGTGCCAGCAGTTACAGGAGAGAGGGGGCCCTAGAGACCCAGTACTTC
few,TRBJ2-7,TRBV10-3,NA,CAISYGYEQYF,TGTGCCATCAGTTACGGGTACGAGCAGTACTTC
NA,TRBJ1-1,TRBV6-5,NA,CASSLGQLGTEAFF,TGTGCCAGCAGCCTCGGACAGCTCGGCACTGAAGCTTTCTTT
NA,TRBJ2-5,TRBV11-2,TRBD2,CASSSFPSGGGYQETQYF,TGTGCCAGCAGCTCCTTCCCTAGCGGGGGGGGGTACCAAGAGACCCAGTACTTC
NA,TRBJ1-6,TRBV2,NA,CASSRDSGSANSPLHF,TGTGCCAGCAGTCGGGACTCGGGATCCGCTAATTCACCCCTCCACTTT
NA,TRBJ2-1,TRBV7-9,NA,CASSPLRYNEQFF,TGTGCCAGCAGCCCCCTACGGTACAATGAGCAGTTCTTC
few,TRBJ2-5,TRBV7-2,TRBD2,CASSTGLAGETQYF,TGTGCCAGCAGCACGGGACTAGCGGGGGAGACCCAGTACTTC
NA,TRBJ1-2,TRBV7-9,TRBD1,CASSFTGGANGYTF,TGTGCCAGCAGCTTCACAGGGGGCGCAAATGGCTACACCTTC